The source of this T cell receptor (beta chain) is a study of T cell changes during pregnancy in multiple sclerosis. Assay used: immunoSEQ multiplex PCR; TCRdb lists only in-frame clones, some missing. Counted here are 100,000 to 140,000 clones, 92% occurring once; the ten biggest clones make up around 0.8%. The CDR3 totals 15 residues. Trimming took off 2 bases at V and 0 bases at J, with 12 bases between the two ends. The germline gives CDR1 SGDLS, CDR2 YYNGEE. This chain uses TRBV9 with TRBJ2-7, with D perhaps matching TRBD2 (6 bases). The receptor was derived from a female donor in good health, enrolled as a control in a pregnancy study. Here the sequenced sample was peripheral blood, taken in the third trimester of pregnancy. CDR3 protein: CASSVGGLGSYEQYF. The DNA of the CDR3 is TGTGCCAGCAGCGTCGGGGGTTTGGGCTCCTACGAGCAGTACTTC. Looking up the rest from reference TRBV9 and TRBJ2-7 gives the full variable domain: DSGVTQTPKHLITATGQRVTLRCSPRSGDLSVYWYQQSLDQGLQFLIQYYNGEERAKGNILERFSAQQFPDLHSELNLSSLELGDSALYFCASSVGGLGSYEQYFGPGTRLTVT.